This T cell receptor (beta chain) stems from a study of regulatory T cells in long-lasting Graves disease. Overall study findings and caveats: Those with persistent Graves' had less TCR diversity than newly diagnosed patients. TRBV28, TRBJ1-2 and TRBJ2-5 were segments that persistent disease favored.

Indicated time point: persistent/refractory GD, antithyroid drugs over 5 years with positive TRAb. The TCR library used RNA extracted from PBMCs. Patients were enrolled at an endocrinology department in Xi'an, China. This clonotype showed up just a few times. The antigen remains undetermined. CDR3 regions were amplified by Arm-PCR using iRepertoire HTBI primers to build TCR beta libraries. TCRdb called the multiplex PCR reads again in MiXCR, with one record for every CDR3 protein. The repertoire includes 300,000 to 500,000 distinct CDR3 sequences, roughly 20% of them detected once, and around 20% sits in the top ten. The trim removed 2 bases at V and 4 bases at J, leaving 3 bases unmatched. Germline V gene data show CDR1 as MGHDK and CDR2 as SYGVNS. The CDR3 runs 14 residues.

Sequenced material: peripheral blood mononuclear cells (PBMCs), taken when the disease was refractory, from a patient treated with antithyroid drugs. The V call is TRBV25-1, the J call TRBJ2-7, with TRBD1 matching 9 bases. The sequence derives from a female donor with Graves disease. The CDR3 region has the DNA TGTGCCAGCAGTGAAATTGGACAGGGGTACGAGCAGTACTTC. Translated, it gives CASSEIGQGYEQYF.